This TCR beta chain was profiled in a study of shared clonotypes between healthy human individuals. TCRdb's copy holds only in-frame clones and misses some; the assay was immunoSEQ multiplex PCR. The sample carries 2 million to 2.5 million clones, about 92% recorded once. Naive CD8 cells lacked CD45RO, underwent positive selection for CCR7 and left out terminally differentiated effector memory CD45RA+ cells. Germline CDR1 and CDR2: MNHEY and SMNVEV (reference sequence). This CDR3 contains 14 residues. V lost 4 bases and J 7 bases, leaving 16 bases between the germline ends. Sequencing input: naive CD8+ T cells from PBMCs. This receptor was obtained from a man younger than 35 in good health. Some clones in this sample may be carry-over from other donors' samples. J is TRBJ1-1 and V is TRBV27, with D possibly TRBD1 on 6 matching bases. CDR3 nucleotides: TGTGCCAGCAGTTACAGGGTCAGAGGTAGTGAAGCTTTCTTT. Translating it yields CASSYRVRGSEAFF.